A single sample is the source of the 5 T cell receptor beta chains below, sequenced in a study of T cells in Graves' hyperthyroidism and ophthalmopathy. Regions amplified from RNA transcripts were the TCR beta CDR3 regions. HTBI primers were used for first-round RT-PCR of the TCR CDR3. Each CDR3 protein gets one entry after TCRdb re-called the multiplex PCR reads with MiXCR. The table records approximately 370,000 distinct CDR3 sequences, about 15% of them present only once. Material for sequencing was blood. Receptors originate from a woman aged 25 to 39 with Graves' hyperthyroidism that later progressed to Graves' ophthalmopathy.

Ten or more counts support this clonotype. The gene calls are TRBV3-1 and TRBJ2-1; D not resolved. V dropped 0 bases and J dropped 4 bases, with 10 bases sitting between them. The CDR3 runs 15 residues. Germline CDR1 and CDR2: LGHDT and YNNKEL (reference sequence). The CDR3 DNA reads TGTGCCAGCAGCCAAGAGGGCGCAAGATACAATGAGCAGTTCTTC. Translating it yields CASSQEGARYNEQFF.

This clonotype was counted many times. The gene calls are TRBV11-1 and TRBJ2-2; 10 positions match TRBD2. The CDR3 loop spans 15 amino acids. With 5 bases clipped from V and 10 bases from J, the junction kept 10 bases outside the gene matches. The germline V gene encodes CDR1 SGHAT and CDR2 FQDESV (reference sequence). In nucleotides, the CDR3 is TGTGCCAGCAGCCCGAGGACTAGCGGTGCCGCGGAGCTGTTTTTT. Its protein product is CASSPRTSGAAELFF.

The chain recombines TRBV7-6 with TRBJ2-2, with D unclear. Germline assignment: CDR1 SGHVS and CDR2 FNYEAQ. V dropped 0 bases and J dropped 7 bases, with 9 bases sitting between them. The CDR3 sequence is 14 residues long. In DNA form, the CDR3 reads TGTGCCAGCAGCTTAGCTCCTGGAAGCGGGGAGCTGTTTTTT. Protein: CASSLAPGSGELFF.

This clonotype was recorded many times. This chain connects TRBV12-3 or TRBV12-4 to TRBJ1-1, with D maybe TRBD1 (5 bases). The V and J ends lost 3 bases and 1 base respectively, with 9 bases between them. CDR3 length equals 14 residues. Here the CDR3 reads CASSLGGQNTEAFF. CDR3 DNA sequence: TGTGCCAGCAGTTTGGGGGGTCAGAACACTGAAGCTTTCTTT.

This clonotype was detected ten times or more. This chain uses TRBV7-9 with TRBJ1-1; D ambiguous. Between the trimmed V and J ends, which lost 3 bases and 1 base, there was a span of 9 bases. This CDR3 has 14 amino acids. Germline CDR1 reads SEHNR; CDR2 reads FQNEAQ (reference sequence). The CDR3 protein is CASSFPIPNTEAFF. DNA of the CDR3: TGTGCCAGCAGCTTCCCCATTCCGAACACTGAAGCTTTCTTT.